Detailed here is one TCR beta chain. Its cognate antigen is unknown. The V and J ends lost 3 bases and 6 bases, in that order; junction bases with no gene match: 5. Germline-derived CDR1 and CDR2 are SGDLS and YYNGEE. The CDR3 covers 13 residues. Once obtained from cultured CD4+ T cells, the DNA was sequenced using the Oncomine TCR Beta short-read assay. Each CDR3 protein gets one entry after TCRdb re-called the PCR reads with MiXCR. This table holds 8,500 to 9,000 distinct CDR3 sequences, about 50% found once. Documented treatment: roughly 11-day PBMC culture with coronavirus spike peptide pools or control peptides (ViraFEST assay). Collection of the unexposed donor's CD4+ T cells took place before the COVID-19 pandemic (2011-2018). The data derive from a study of vaccination and CD4 T cells after COVID-19. Findings and limits, study-wide: The great majority, 304 of 307 vaccine-specific clones, proved spike mono-reactive in convalescent patients.

The sequence derives from a human donor in good health. The chain couples TRBV9 to TRBJ1-2, with 7 bases matching TRBD1. The specimen was CD4+ T cells from blood, cultured in vitro. The CDR3 coding sequence is TGTGCCAGCAGCGCAGGGGGTTCGGATGGCTACACCTTC. Its translation: CASSAGGSDGYTF.